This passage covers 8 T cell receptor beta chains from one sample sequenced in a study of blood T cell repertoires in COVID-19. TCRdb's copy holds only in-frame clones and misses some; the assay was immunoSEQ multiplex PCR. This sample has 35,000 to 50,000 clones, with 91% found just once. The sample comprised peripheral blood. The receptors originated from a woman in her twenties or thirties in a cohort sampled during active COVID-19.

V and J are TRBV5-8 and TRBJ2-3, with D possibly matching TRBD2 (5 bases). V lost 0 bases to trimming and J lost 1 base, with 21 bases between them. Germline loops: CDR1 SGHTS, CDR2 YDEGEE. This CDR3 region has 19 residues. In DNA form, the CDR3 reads TGTGCCAGCAGCTTGGCTCTGACGGGAATCCCGAGGGGCACAGATACGCAGTATTTT. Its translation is CASSLALTGIPRGTDTQYF.

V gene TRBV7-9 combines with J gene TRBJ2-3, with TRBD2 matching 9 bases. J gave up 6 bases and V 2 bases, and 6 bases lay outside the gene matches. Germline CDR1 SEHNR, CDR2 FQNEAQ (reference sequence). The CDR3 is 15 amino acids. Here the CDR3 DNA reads TGTGCCAGCAGCTTACCCGCGGGAGGGCCCGATACGCAGTATTTT. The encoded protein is CASSLPAGGPDTQYF.

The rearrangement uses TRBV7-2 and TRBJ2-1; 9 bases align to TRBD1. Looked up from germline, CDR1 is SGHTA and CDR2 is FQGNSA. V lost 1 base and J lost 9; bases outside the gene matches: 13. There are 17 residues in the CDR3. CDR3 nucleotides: TGTGCCAGCAGCTTAGGAGGGGCGGGACAGGGATTAGGTGAGCAGTTCTTC. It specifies CASSLGGAGQGLGEQFF.

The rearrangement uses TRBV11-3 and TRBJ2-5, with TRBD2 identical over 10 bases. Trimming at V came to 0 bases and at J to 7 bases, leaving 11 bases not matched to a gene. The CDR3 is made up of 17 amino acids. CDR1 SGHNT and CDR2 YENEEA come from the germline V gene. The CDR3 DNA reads TGTGCCAGCAGCTTAGATATCAGGACTAGCGGCCCCAGGACCCAGTACTTC. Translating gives CASSLDIRTSGPRTQYF.

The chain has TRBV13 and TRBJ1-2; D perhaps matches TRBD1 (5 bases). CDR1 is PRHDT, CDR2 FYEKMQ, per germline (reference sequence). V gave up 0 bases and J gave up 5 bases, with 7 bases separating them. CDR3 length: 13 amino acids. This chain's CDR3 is CASSLGQGYGYTF. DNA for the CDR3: TGTGCCAGCAGCTTAGGTCAGGGATATGGCTACACCTTC.

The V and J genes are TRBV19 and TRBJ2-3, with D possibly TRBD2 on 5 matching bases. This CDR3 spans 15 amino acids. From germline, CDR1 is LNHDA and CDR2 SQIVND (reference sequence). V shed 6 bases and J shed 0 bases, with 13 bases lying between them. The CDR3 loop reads CASRDFARSTDTQYF. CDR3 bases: TGTGCCAGTAGGGACTTCGCGCGGAGCACAGATACGCAGTATTTT.

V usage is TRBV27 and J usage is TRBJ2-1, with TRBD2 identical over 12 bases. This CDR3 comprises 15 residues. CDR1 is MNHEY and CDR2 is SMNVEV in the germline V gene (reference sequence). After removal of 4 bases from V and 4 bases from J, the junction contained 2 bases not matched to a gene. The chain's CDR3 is CASSSGLAGYNEQFF. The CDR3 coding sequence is TGTGCCAGCAGTTCCGGACTAGCGGGATACAATGAGCAGTTCTTC.

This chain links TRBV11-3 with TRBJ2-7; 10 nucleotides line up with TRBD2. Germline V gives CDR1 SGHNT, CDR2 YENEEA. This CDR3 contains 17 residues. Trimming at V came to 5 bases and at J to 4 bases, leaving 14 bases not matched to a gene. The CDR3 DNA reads TGTGCCAGCAGCCTCGAGGGAGCGGGAGGGCCTGGATACGAGCAGTACTTC. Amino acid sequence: CASSLEGAGGPGYEQYF.